This is a list of T cell receptor beta chains from one sample in a study of cytomegalovirus exposure and HLA in healthy donors. Here immunoSEQ multiplex PCR was the method, and the copy in TCRdb shows in-frame clones only, minus some. The table lists roughly 80,000 clones, approximately 95% of them singletons. Specimen: PBMCs. The source of these receptors is a woman aged 18-35 years in good health and CMV-seronegative. CDR3s include the opening cysteine and the closing phenylalanine or tryptophan. A D gene is named only where the DNA matches it firmly. Clone sizes are given selectively: once, few, many, or a class where the clone is expanded.

NA,TRBJ2-1,NA,TRBV5-1,TGCGCCAGCAGCTTGGGGTCCGACTTCTATAATGAGCAGTTCTTC,CASSLGSDFYNEQFF
TRBD1,TRBJ2-7,NA,TRBV7-9,TGTGCCAGCAGCTACGACAGGGGTGGGGAGCAGTACTTC,CASSYDRGGEQYF
TRBD2,TRBJ2-7,NA,TRBV7-6,TGTGCCAGCAGCTCCGGGACTAGCGGGAACTACGAGCAGTACTTC,CASSSGTSGNYEQYF
TRBD1,TRBJ2-1,NA,TRBV11-2,TGTGCCAGCAGCTATTTCCGGGACAGTTCCTACAATGAGCAGTTCTTC,CASSYFRDSSYNEQFF
NA,TRBJ2-3,NA,TRBV11-2,TGTGCCAGCAGCTTAGCCCGGAGCTGGGCGCAGTATTTT,CASSLARSWAQYF
NA,TRBJ1-5,NA,TRBV10-1,TGCGCCAGCAGTGAGGACTCTTCCTATCAGCCCCAGCATTTT,CASSEDSSYQPQHF
NA,TRBJ2-2,NA,TRBV23-1,TGCGCCAGCAAGGAGGCCGGGGAGCTGTTTTTT,CASKEAGELFF
NA,TRBJ1-1,NA,TRBV29-1,TGCAGCGTCGTTCGCGGGGGGGAAGCTTTCTTT,CSVVRGGEAFF
TRBD2,TRBJ2-7,NA,TRBV6-1,TGTGCCAGCAATTCATACGGGGGGGACGAGCAGTACTTC,CASNSYGGDEQYF
NA,TRBJ2-1,NA,TRBV19,TGTGCCAGTAGTGACGGGACACGCAATGAGCAGTTCTTC,CASSDGTRNEQFF
NA,TRBJ1-1,NA,TRBV2,TGTGCCAGCAGAGTTGGGGGGGTAGGACTTAACACTGAAGCTTTCTTT,CASRVGGVGLNTEAFF
TRBD1,TRBJ2-2,NA,TRBV28,TGTGCCGCCCGAAGTATCTTGGGGGGGACAGGGGGCACCGGGGAGCTGTTTTTT,CAARSILGGTGGTGELFF
TRBD1,TRBJ1-5,NA,TRBV6-5,TGTGCCAGCAAACAGGGGGTCTCTCAGCCCCAGCATTTT,CASKQGVSQPQHF
NA,TRBJ1-4,few,TRBV6-1,TGTGCCAGCAGTGAATCTGAGGGCGAGGTTGAAAAACTGTTTTTT,CASSESEGEVEKLFF
TRBD1,TRBJ1-2,NA,TRBV14,TGTGCCAGCAGCCAAACAGGGGCCGCTAACTATGGCTACACCTTC,CASSQTGAANYGYTF
NA,TRBJ2-7,NA,TRBV6-1,TGTGCCAGCAGGGCAGTACGTGCGGACTACGAGCAGTACTTC,CASRAVRADYEQYF
TRBD2,TRBJ2-7,once,TRBV19,TGTGCCAGTAGTTTAACCGGGACTAGTGCATCCTACGAGCAGTACTTC,CASSLTGTSASYEQYF
NA,TRBJ1-4,NA,TRBV11-2,TGTGCCAGCAGCTCCTACCGGGGAAAGAATGAAAAACTGTTTTTT,CASSSYRGKNEKLFF
TRBD1,TRBJ2-5,NA,TRBV18,TGTGCCAGCTCACCCGGGACAGGAGAGATCCGAGAGACCCAGTACTTC,CASSPGTGEIRETQYF
NA,TRBJ2-3,NA,TRBV11-3,TGTGCCAGCAGCTCAGGCCAGGGCCTGAGCACAGATACGCAGTATTTT,CASSSGQGLSTDTQYF
TRBD1,TRBJ1-2,NA,TRBV4-2,TGTGCCAGCAGCCACGCCGGGACAGGTGAAGGCTACACCTTC,CASSHAGTGEGYTF
NA,TRBJ2-1,once,TRBV7-3,TGTGCCAGCAGCTTAACACCCCTTTCGGGAAGCGAGCAGTTCTTC,CASSLTPLSGSEQFF
NA,TRBJ2-1,NA,TRBV6-4,TGTGCCAGCAGTCCGGGATTCACATTTAATGAGCAGTTCTTC,CASSPGFTFNEQFF
NA,TRBJ1-1,NA,TRBV9,TGTGCCAGCAGCGGCACAGGGACGCCTTGGGACACTGAAGCTTTCTTT,CASSGTGTPWDTEAFF
TRBD2,TRBJ2-1,NA,TRBV4-2,TGTGCCAGCAGCCAAGGGACTAGCGGGAGCTCCTACAATGAGCAGTTCTTC,CASSQGTSGSSYNEQFF
NA,TRBJ2-1,NA,TRBV6-5,TGTGCCAGCAGTTACTCGACGGGGAATGAGCAGTTCTTC,CASSYSTGNEQFF
TRBD2,TRBJ2-3,NA,TRBV2,TGTGCCAGCAGTTCTAAGACTAGCGGGAGGGGCCATGTGGGATCTAGTACGCAGTATTTT,CASSSKTSGRGHVGSSTQYF
NA,TRBJ2-3,NA,TRBV7-8,TGTGCCAGCAGCTTAGCCCGGCAGTTCATGACAACAGATACGCAGTATTTT,CASSLARQFMTTDTQYF